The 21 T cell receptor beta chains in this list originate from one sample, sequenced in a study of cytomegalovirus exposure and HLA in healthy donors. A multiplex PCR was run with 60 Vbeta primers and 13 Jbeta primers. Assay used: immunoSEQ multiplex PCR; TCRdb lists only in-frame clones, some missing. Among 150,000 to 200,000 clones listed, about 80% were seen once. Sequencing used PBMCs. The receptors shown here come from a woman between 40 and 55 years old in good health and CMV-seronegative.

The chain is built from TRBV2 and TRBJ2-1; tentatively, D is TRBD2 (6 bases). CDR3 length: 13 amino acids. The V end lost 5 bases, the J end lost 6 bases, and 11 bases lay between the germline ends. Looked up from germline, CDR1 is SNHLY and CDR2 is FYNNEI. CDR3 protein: CASSSGPLNEQFF. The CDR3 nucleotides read TGTGCCAGCAGTAGCGGGCCTCTCAATGAGCAGTTCTTC.

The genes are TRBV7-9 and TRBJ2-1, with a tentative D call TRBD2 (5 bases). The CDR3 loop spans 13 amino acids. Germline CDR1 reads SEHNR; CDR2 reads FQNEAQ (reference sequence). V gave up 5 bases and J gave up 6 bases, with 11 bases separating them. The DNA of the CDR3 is TGTGCCAGCAGCCCCCAGACTATCAATGAGCAGTTCTTC. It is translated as CASSPQTINEQFF.

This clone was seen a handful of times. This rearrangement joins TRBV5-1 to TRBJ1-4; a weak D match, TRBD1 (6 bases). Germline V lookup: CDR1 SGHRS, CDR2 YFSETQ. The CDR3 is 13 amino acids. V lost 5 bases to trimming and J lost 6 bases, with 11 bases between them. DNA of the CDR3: TGCGCCAGCAGACAGGGCGTCCATGAAAAACTGTTTTTT. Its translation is CASRQGVHEKLFF.

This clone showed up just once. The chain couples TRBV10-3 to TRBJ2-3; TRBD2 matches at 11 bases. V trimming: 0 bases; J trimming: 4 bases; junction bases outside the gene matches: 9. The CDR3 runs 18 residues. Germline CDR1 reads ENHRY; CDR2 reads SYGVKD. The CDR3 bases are TGTGCCATCAGTGAGTCCATAACTAGCGGGAGCCAGCCAGATACGCAGTATTTT. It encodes CAISESITSGSQPDTQYF.

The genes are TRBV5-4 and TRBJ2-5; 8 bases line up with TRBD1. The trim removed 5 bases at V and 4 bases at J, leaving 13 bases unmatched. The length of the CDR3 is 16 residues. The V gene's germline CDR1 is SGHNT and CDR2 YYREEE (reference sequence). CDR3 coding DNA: TGTGCCAGCAGTGGACAGGGTAGCCCGGCCGGAGAGACCCAGTACTTC. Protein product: CASSGQGSPAGETQYF.

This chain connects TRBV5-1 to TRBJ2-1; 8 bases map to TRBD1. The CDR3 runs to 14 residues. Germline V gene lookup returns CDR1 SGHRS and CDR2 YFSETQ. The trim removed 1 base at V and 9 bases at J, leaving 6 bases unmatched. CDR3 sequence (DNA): TGCGCCAGCAGCTTGCGACAGGGGTGGAGTGAGCAGTTCTTC. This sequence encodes CASSLRQGWSEQFF.

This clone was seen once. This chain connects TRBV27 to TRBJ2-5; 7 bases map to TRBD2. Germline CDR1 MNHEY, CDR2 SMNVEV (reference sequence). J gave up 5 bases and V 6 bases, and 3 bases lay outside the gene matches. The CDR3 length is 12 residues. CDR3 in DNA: TGTGCCAGCAGGGCGGGAGAGGAGACCCAGTACTTC. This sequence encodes CASRAGEETQYF.

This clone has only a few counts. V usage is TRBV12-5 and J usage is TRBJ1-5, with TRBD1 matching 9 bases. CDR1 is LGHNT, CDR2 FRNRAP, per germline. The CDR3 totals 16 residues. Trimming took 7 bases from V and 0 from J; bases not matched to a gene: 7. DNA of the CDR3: TGTGCTAGTGCCCCCCGGACAGGGGCTAGCAATCAGCCCCAGCATTTT. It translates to CASAPRTGASNQPQHF.

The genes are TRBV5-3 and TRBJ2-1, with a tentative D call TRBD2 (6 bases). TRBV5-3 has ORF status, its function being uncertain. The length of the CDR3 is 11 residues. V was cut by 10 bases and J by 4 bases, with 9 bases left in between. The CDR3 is CARAGYNEQFF. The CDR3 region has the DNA TGTGCCCGCGCGGGGTACAATGAGCAGTTCTTC.

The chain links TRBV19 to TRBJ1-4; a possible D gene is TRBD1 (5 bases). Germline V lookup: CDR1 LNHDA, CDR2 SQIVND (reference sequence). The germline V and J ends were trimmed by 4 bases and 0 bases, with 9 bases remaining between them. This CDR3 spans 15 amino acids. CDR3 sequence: CASSRGGATNEKLFF. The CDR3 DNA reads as TGTGCCAGTAGTAGGGGGGGTGCAACTAATGAAAAACTGTTTTTT.

CDR3 coding DNA: TGTGCCAGCAGTCCGGGACAGGGGAGTCAGCCCCAGCATTTT. Its protein is CASSPGQGSQPQHF. V is TRBV27 and J is TRBJ1-5, with 10 positions matching TRBD1. V dropped 5 bases and J dropped 6; count of bases not matched to a gene: 4. CDR1 MNHEY and CDR2 SMNVEV come from the germline V gene (reference sequence). The CDR3 sequence is 14 residues long.

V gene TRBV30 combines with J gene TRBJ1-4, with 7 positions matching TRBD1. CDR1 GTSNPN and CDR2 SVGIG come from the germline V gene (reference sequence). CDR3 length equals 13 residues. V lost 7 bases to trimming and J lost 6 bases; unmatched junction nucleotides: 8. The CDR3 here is CASQQGLDEKLFF. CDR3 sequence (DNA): TGTGCCTCACAACAGGGGCTGGATGAAAAACTGTTTTTT.

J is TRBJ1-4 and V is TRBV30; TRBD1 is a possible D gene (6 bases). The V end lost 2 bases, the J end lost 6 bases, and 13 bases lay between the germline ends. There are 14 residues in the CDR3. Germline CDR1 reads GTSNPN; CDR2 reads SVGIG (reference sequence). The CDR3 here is CAWSNQGIYEKLFF. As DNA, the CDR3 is TGTGCCTGGAGTAACCAGGGGATCTATGAAAAACTGTTTTTT.

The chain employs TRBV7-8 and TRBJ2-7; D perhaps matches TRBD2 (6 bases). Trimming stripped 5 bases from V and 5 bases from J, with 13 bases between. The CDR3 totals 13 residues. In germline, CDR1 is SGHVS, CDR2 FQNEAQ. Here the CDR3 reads CASSRWWRDEQYF. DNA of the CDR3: TGTGCCAGCAGCAGGTGGTGGAGGGACGAGCAGTACTTC.

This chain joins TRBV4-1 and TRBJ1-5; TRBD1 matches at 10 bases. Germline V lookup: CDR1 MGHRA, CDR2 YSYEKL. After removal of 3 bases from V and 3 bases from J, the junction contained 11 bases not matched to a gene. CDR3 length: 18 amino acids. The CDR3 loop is CASSHLRGTGDNNQPQHF. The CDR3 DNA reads TGCGCCAGCAGCCACCTCCGCGGGACAGGGGATAACAATCAGCCCCAGCATTTT.

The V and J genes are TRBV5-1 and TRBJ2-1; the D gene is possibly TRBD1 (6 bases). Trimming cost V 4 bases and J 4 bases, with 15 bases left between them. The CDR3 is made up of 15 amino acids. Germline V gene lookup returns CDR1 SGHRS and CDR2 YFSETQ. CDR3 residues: CASSPHSGVYNEQFF. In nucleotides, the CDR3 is TGCGCCAGCAGCCCTCATTCAGGGGTTTACAATGAGCAGTTCTTC.

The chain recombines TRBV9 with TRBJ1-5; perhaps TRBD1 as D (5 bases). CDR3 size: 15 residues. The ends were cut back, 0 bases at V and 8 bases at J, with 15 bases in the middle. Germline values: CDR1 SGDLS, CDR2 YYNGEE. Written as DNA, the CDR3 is TGTGCCAGCAGCGTAGATCCGCAGGGCACGGAGCCCCAGCATTTT. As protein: CASSVDPQGTEPQHF.

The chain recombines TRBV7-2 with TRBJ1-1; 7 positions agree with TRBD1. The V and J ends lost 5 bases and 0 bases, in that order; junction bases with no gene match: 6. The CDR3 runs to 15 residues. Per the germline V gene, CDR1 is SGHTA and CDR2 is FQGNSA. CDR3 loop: CASSLGTALNTEAFF. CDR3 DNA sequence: TGTGCCAGCAGCCTAGGGACAGCCTTGAACACTGAAGCTTTCTTT.

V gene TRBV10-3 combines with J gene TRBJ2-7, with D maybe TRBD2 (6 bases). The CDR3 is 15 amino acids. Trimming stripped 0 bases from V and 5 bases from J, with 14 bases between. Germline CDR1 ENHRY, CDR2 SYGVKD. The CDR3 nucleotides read TGTGCCATCAGTGAGTCGTCGGGAGAAAAAAACGAGCAGTACTTC. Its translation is CAISESSGEKNEQYF.

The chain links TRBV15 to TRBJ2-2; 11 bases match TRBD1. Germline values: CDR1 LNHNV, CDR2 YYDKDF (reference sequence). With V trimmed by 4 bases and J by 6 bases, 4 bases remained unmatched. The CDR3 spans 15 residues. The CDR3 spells CATSIGQGAPGELFF. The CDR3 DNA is TGTGCCACCAGCATTGGACAGGGGGCACCCGGGGAGCTGTTTTTT.

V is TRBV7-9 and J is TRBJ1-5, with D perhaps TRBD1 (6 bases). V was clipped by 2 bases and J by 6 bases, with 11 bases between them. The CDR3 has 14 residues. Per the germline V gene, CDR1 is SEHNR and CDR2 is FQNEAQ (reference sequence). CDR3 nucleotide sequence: TGTGCCAGCAGCTTATCAGGGGCCAGTCAGCCCCAGCATTTT. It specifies CASSLSGASQPQHF.